The 15 T cell receptor beta chains given below trace back to one sample, sequenced in a study of yellow fever vaccine responses in identical twins. TCRdb processed the RT-PCR reads anew with MiXCR; each CDR3 protein has one entry. The sample carries about 34,000 distinct CDR3 sequences, 60% recorded once. The material was T cells from blood (PBMCs), unsorted or a sorted subset (not recorded which), obtained before or after yellow fever vaccination (not recorded which). The receptors derive from a woman aged 18 to 35 who received the yellow fever vaccine.

This clonotype occurred a few times. The J gene is TRBJ1-5, the V gene TRBV4-2, with 7 bases matching TRBD1. The CDR3 totals 15 residues. V was pared by 2 bases and J by 5 bases, with 6 bases of the junction left unmatched. CDR1 and CDR2 from the germline V gene are LGHNA and YNFKEQ. CDR3 region: CASSQYQGDHQPQHF. In DNA, the CDR3 is TGTGCCAGCAGCCAATATCAGGGGGACCATCAGCCCCAGCATTTT.

The genes are TRBV4-2 and TRBJ2-7; 9 bases line up with TRBD1. J was trimmed by 7 bases and V by 4 bases; bases with no gene match: 8. Germline CDR1 is LGHNA and CDR2 is YNFKEQ. The CDR3 runs to 14 residues. The DNA of the CDR3 is TGTGCCAGCAGCCGTACAGGGGGCGTCGAGGAGCAGTACGTC. Protein product: CASSRTGGVEEQYV.

In this sample, this clonotype turned up once. V and J are TRBV24-1 and TRBJ1-5, with D hard to call. This CDR3 has 13 residues. CDR1 KGHDR and CDR2 SFDVKD come from the germline V gene. V was trimmed by 6 bases and J by 3 bases, leaving 8 bases between them. The CDR3 DNA is TGTGCCACCAGTCTAGAGAACAATCAGCCCCAGCATTTT. Its translation is CATSLENNQPQHF.

This clonotype was detected a few times. V is TRBV20-1 and J is TRBJ2-2, with D uncertain. Per the germline V gene, CDR1 is DFQATT and CDR2 is SNEGSKA (reference sequence). V dropped 4 bases and J dropped 1 base, with 4 bases sitting between them. The CDR3 loop spans 12 amino acids. CDR3 amino acids: CSANGNTGELFF. DNA for the CDR3: TGCAGTGCTAATGGGAACACCGGGGAGCTGTTTTTT.

The chain employs TRBV29-1 and TRBJ2-3; D not resolved. V dropped 5 bases and J dropped 0 bases, with 12 bases sitting between them. Per the germline V gene, CDR1 is SQVTM and CDR2 is ANQGSEA. This CDR3 has 14 residues. The CDR3 spells CSVYEFGSTDTQYF. Written as DNA, the CDR3 is TGCAGCGTTTATGAATTCGGTAGCACAGATACGCAGTATTTT.

The V and J genes are TRBV24-1 and TRBJ2-4; D is ambiguous. The V end was cut by 10 bases, the J end by 3 bases, with 15 bases between. CDR1 is KGHDR, CDR2 SFDVKD, per germline. The CDR3 covers 14 residues. This CDR3 reads CATAQSAVKNIQYF. The CDR3 nucleotides are TGTGCCACAGCCCAGTCGGCAGTCAAAAACATTCAGTACTTC.

This clonotype was detected only a few times. This rearrangement joins TRBV15 to TRBJ2-5, with 9 bases fitting TRBD1. Germline assignment: CDR1 LNHNV and CDR2 YYDKDF (reference sequence). The V segment lost 5 bases and the J segment 0 bases; nucleotides outside the gene matches: 4. This CDR3 is 15 amino acids long. CDR3 bases: TGTGCCACCAGCGGAGGGGACAGGGACCAAGAGACCCAGTACTTC. Protein: CATSGGDRDQETQYF.

A remark on this clonotype: A clone one base away is much larger, so this may be a read error. This sequence joins TRBV16 and TRBJ1-5; a possible D gene is TRBD1 (6 bases). The CDR3 is 16 residues long. Germline loops: CDR1 KGHSY, CDR2 FQNENV. CDR3 DNA: TGTGCCAGCAGACAATCTTGGGGGGCTCAAAATCAGCCCCAGCATTTT. Its translation: CASRQSWGAQNQPQHF.

The V call is TRBV18, the J call TRBJ2-5; 12 nucleotides match TRBD2. In germline, CDR1 is KGHSH, CDR2 LQKENI. The length of the CDR3 is 16 residues. The J segment lost 5 bases and the V segment lost 3 bases, leaving 7 bases of the junction unmatched. CDR3 in amino acids: CASSPGLAGPRETQYF. As DNA, the CDR3 is TGTGCCAGCTCACCGGGACTAGCGGGCCCACGGGAGACCCAGTACTTC.

The J gene is TRBJ2-5, the V gene TRBV28, with 9 bases that match TRBD2. The germline CDR1 and CDR2 sequences are MDHEN and SYDVKM. The J segment lost 4 bases and the V segment lost 6 bases, leaving 9 bases of the junction unmatched. The CDR3 length is 15 residues. The CDR3 nucleotides read TGTGCCAGCAGCCACCGGGCTAGCGGGATAGAGACCCAGTACTTC. It codes for CASSHRASGIETQYF. The full variable domain, in which reference TRBV28 and TRBJ2-5 provide the parts outside the CDR3, is DVKVTQSSRYLVKRTGEKVFLECVQDMDHENMFWYRQDPGLGLRLIYFSYDVKMKEKGDIPEGYSVSREKKERFSLILESASTNQTSMYLCASSHRASGIETQYFGPGTRLLVL.

The chain is built from TRBV5-1 and TRBJ1-1; no firm D call. The CDR3 has 14 amino acids. Germline V gene sequence: CDR1 SGHRS, CDR2 YFSETQ. V lost 0 bases and J lost 3, with 9 bases in between. CDR3 DNA: TGCGCCAGCAGCTTGGGACGGATAGACACTGAAGCTTTCTTT. It encodes CASSLGRIDTEAFF.

The rearrangement links TRBV29-1 to TRBJ2-3, with 8 bases fitting TRBD2. J gave up 1 base and V 7 bases, and 7 bases lay outside the gene matches. This CDR3 is 14 amino acids long. CDR1 is SQVTM and CDR2 is ANQGSEA in the germline V gene. Written as DNA, the CDR3 is TGCAGCGCCCGTCGGGGACTAGGCACAGATACGCAGTATTTT. Amino acid sequence: CSARRGLGTDTQYF.

This chain links TRBV2 with TRBJ2-1; D uncertain. Trimming left V 3 bases short and J 9 bases short, with 6 bases between. The CDR3 is 11 amino acids. Germline CDR1 reads SNHLY; CDR2 reads FYNNEI. CDR3 protein: CASSDGREQFF. In DNA form, the CDR3 reads TGTGCCAGCAGTGATGGCCGTGAGCAGTTCTTC.

The chain combines TRBV11-1 with TRBJ2-5, with D possibly being TRBD1 (5 bases). CDR1 is SGHAT and CDR2 is FQDESV in the germline V gene (reference sequence). Between the trimmed V and J ends, which lost 1 base and 3 bases, there was a span of 12 bases. This CDR3 region has 15 residues. CDR3: CASSLVETVKETQYF. The DNA for the CDR3 is TGTGCCAGCAGCTTAGTCGAGACAGTAAAAGAGACCCAGTACTTC.

This clonotype was observed a few times. The chain recombines TRBV20-1 with TRBJ1-1, with TRBD1 as a possible D gene (5 bases). The ends were cut back, 1 base at V and 1 base at J, with 7 bases in the middle. This CDR3 has 13 residues. The germline V gene encodes CDR1 DFQATT and CDR2 SNEGSKA (reference sequence). The CDR3 region has the DNA TGCAGTGCTAGAGGACAGACGAACACTGAAGCTTTCTTT. Translation gives CSARGQTNTEAFF.